This is a list of T cell receptor beta chains from one sample in a study of T cells generated in artificial thymic organoids. Each CDR3 protein is one row after TCRdb ran MiXCR on the 5' RACE reads. Of fewer than 3,500 distinct CDR3 sequences in the sample, 34% were seen once. The sequenced sample was naive CD8+ T cells from blood. These receptors were taken from a human donor who gave cord blood stem cells for thymic organoid culture, a cardiac surgery patient who gave postnatal thymus, or a blood donor (not recorded which). CDR3s include the opening cysteine and the closing phenylalanine or tryptophan. The D gene is left open where the match is weak. The size entry is marked missing in some rows and otherwise reads once, few, many or a size class.

J gene: TRBJ2-7
D gene: .
clone size: .
V gene: TRBV9
CDR3 protein: CASSVDDGKSSYELYF
CDR3 DNA: TGTGCCAGCAGCGTAGACGACGGGAAGAGCTCCTACGAGCTGTACTTC

J gene: TRBJ2-2
D gene: TRBD1
clone size: medium-sized
V gene: TRBV7-9
CDR3 protein: CASSLGTVNTGELFF
CDR3 DNA: TGTGCCAGCAGCTTGGGGACAGTGAACACCGGGGAGCTGTTTTTT

J gene: TRBJ1-3
D gene: .
clone size: medium-sized
V gene: TRBV12-3/TRBV12-4
CDR3 protein: CASRDGSSGNTIYF
CDR3 DNA: TGTGCCAGCAGGGACGGGAGCTCTGGAAACACCATATATTTT

J gene: TRBJ2-1
D gene: TRBD1
clone size: medium-sized
V gene: TRBV27
CDR3 protein: CASSPVPTRTGGNEQFF
CDR3 DNA: TGTGCCAGCAGTCCCGTCCCGACCCGGACAGGGGGCAATGAGCAGTTCTTC

J gene: TRBJ2-7
D gene: .
clone size: .
V gene: TRBV19
CDR3 protein: CASSGSLSHEQYF
CDR3 DNA: TGTGCCAGTAGTGGCAGTCTGTCCCACGAGCAGTACTTC

J gene: TRBJ2-5
D gene: .
clone size: .
V gene: TRBV15
CDR3 protein: CATSRGGYGERETQYF
CDR3 DNA: TGTGCCACCAGCAGAGGTGGATATGGGGAACGGGAGACCCAGTACTTC

J gene: TRBJ2-1
D gene: TRBD2
clone size: few
V gene: TRBV28
CDR3 protein: CASSSSPGLGYNEQFF
CDR3 DNA: TGTGCCAGCAGTTCCAGCCCGGGACTAGGCTACAATGAGCAGTTCTTC

J gene: TRBJ2-1
D gene: TRBD2
clone size: medium-sized
V gene: TRBV28
CDR3 protein: CASSSGTSGRSYNEQFF
CDR3 DNA: TGTGCCAGCAGTTCTGGGACTAGCGGGAGGTCCTACAATGAGCAGTTCTTC

J gene: TRBJ2-5
D gene: .
clone size: few
V gene: TRBV2
CDR3 protein: CASISRGETQYF
CDR3 DNA: TGTGCCAGCATTTCTAGGGGCGAGACCCAGTACTTC

J gene: TRBJ2-3
D gene: .
clone size: few
V gene: TRBV2
CDR3 protein: CASSEYRDTQYF
CDR3 DNA: TGTGCCAGCAGTGAATATCGAGATACGCAGTATTTT

J gene: TRBJ2-1
D gene: .
clone size: .
V gene: TRBV20-1
CDR3 protein: CSASPGTRPYNEQFF
CDR3 DNA: TGCAGTGCTAGCCCGGGGACTCGCCCCTACAATGAGCAGTTCTTC

J gene: TRBJ1-3
D gene: .
clone size: medium-sized
V gene: TRBV12-3/TRBV12-4
CDR3 protein: CASSPNLGGNTIYF
CDR3 DNA: TGTGCCAGCAGCCCCAACCTGGGAGGAAACACCATATATTTT

J gene: TRBJ2-7
D gene: .
clone size: .
V gene: TRBV30
CDR3 protein: CAWSEEVSYEQYF
CDR3 DNA: TGTGCCTGGAGTGAGGAGGTATCTTACGAGCAGTACTTC

J gene: TRBJ2-7
D gene: .
clone size: .
V gene: TRBV6-1
CDR3 protein: CASSEFQGLYEQYF
CDR3 DNA: TGTGCCAGCAGTGAATTTCAGGGGCTTTACGAGCAGTACTTC

J gene: TRBJ2-7
D gene: .
clone size: once
V gene: TRBV3-1
CDR3 protein: CASSQDTFSYEQYF
CDR3 DNA: TGTGCCAGCAGCCAAGATACGTTCTCCTACGAGCAGTACTTC

J gene: TRBJ1-1
D gene: .
clone size: medium-sized
V gene: TRBV4-1
CDR3 protein: CASSQGSTRRAFF
CDR3 DNA: TGCGCCAGCAGCCAAGGTAGCACCCGGAGGGCTTTCTTT

J gene: TRBJ2-7
D gene: TRBD2
clone size: medium-sized
V gene: TRBV6-2/TRBV6-3
CDR3 protein: CASSYPEGRGDYYEQYF
CDR3 DNA: TGTGCCAGCAGTTATCCAGAGGGTCGCGGGGACTACTACGAGCAGTACTTC

J gene: TRBJ2-1
D gene: .
clone size: few
V gene: TRBV25-1
CDR3 protein: CASSEALALYNEQFF
CDR3 DNA: TGTGCCAGCAGTGAAGCGCTAGCGCTGTACAATGAGCAGTTCTTC

J gene: TRBJ1-4
D gene: .
clone size: .
V gene: TRBV2
CDR3 protein: CASGRTGGNEKLFF
CDR3 DNA: TGTGCCAGCGGCCGGACGGGCGGGAATGAAAAACTGTTTTTT

J gene: TRBJ2-7
D gene: TRBD1
clone size: .
V gene: TRBV6-2/TRBV6-3
CDR3 protein: CASSLSRTGSREQYF
CDR3 DNA: TGTGCCAGCAGTCTCTCCCGGACAGGGTCTAGGGAGCAGTACTTC

J gene: TRBJ2-3
D gene: TRBD2
clone size: .
V gene: TRBV7-7
CDR3 protein: CASSPLAGGPSDTQYF
CDR3 DNA: TGTGCCAGCAGCCCGCTAGCGGGAGGGCCGTCAGATACGCAGTATTTT

J gene: TRBJ2-7
D gene: TRBD1
clone size: few
V gene: TRBV12-3/TRBV12-4
CDR3 protein: CASSERGTGGPYEQYF
CDR3 DNA: TGTGCCAGCAGTGAACGAGGGACAGGGGGCCCCTACGAGCAGTACTTC

J gene: TRBJ1-6
D gene: .
clone size: .
V gene: TRBV7-6
CDR3 protein: CASSLLPVGSPLHF
CDR3 DNA: TGTGCCAGCAGCTTATTACCGGTCGGGTCACCCCTCCACTTT

J gene: TRBJ2-3
D gene: .
clone size: few
V gene: TRBV29-1
CDR3 protein: CSVKAGYTDTQYF
CDR3 DNA: TGCAGCGTAAAAGCGGGTTACACAGATACGCAGTATTTT

J gene: TRBJ2-1
D gene: TRBD2
clone size: medium-sized
V gene: TRBV4-3
CDR3 protein: CASSPEASGGYNEQFF
CDR3 DNA: TGCGCCAGCAGCCCCGAGGCGAGCGGGGGGTACAATGAGCAGTTCTTC

J gene: TRBJ2-1
D gene: TRBD2
clone size: once
V gene: TRBV7-9
CDR3 protein: CASRAPGLASYNEQFF
CDR3 DNA: TGTGCCAGCAGGGCCCCGGGACTAGCGTCCTACAATGAGCAGTTCTTC

J gene: TRBJ2-3
D gene: .
clone size: few
V gene: TRBV28
CDR3 protein: CASSLGGRTDTQYF
CDR3 DNA: TGTGCCAGCAGTTTGGGGGGTCGCACAGATACGCAGTATTTT

J gene: TRBJ2-7
D gene: .
clone size: few
V gene: TRBV19
CDR3 protein: CASSIGAGDYEQYF
CDR3 DNA: TGTGCCAGTAGTATCGGTGCAGGGGACTACGAGCAGTACTTC

J gene: TRBJ2-1
D gene: .
clone size: few
V gene: TRBV14
CDR3 protein: CASSQDPRTGEQFF
CDR3 DNA: TGTGCCAGCAGCCAAGATCCCAGAACGGGTGAGCAGTTCTTC

J gene: TRBJ1-4
D gene: TRBD1
clone size: medium-sized
V gene: TRBV12-3/TRBV12-4
CDR3 protein: CASSIAGGSNEKLFF
CDR3 DNA: TGTGCCAGCAGTATCGCAGGGGGTTCTAATGAAAAACTGTTTTTT

J gene: TRBJ1-1
D gene: .
clone size: medium-sized
V gene: TRBV6-2/TRBV6-3
CDR3 protein: CASLYQPGAENTEAFF
CDR3 DNA: TGTGCCAGCCTTTACCAGCCTGGGGCAGAGAACACTGAAGCTTTCTTT

J gene: TRBJ2-3
D gene: TRBD1
clone size: medium-sized
V gene: TRBV20-1
CDR3 protein: CSASTGQGTDTQYF
CDR3 DNA: TGCAGTGCTAGTACCGGACAGGGCACAGATACGCAGTATTTT

J gene: TRBJ2-1
D gene: .
clone size: .
V gene: TRBV5-6
CDR3 protein: CASSLKERNEQFF
CDR3 DNA: TGTGCCAGCAGCCTCAAAGAGAGAAATGAGCAGTTCTTC

J gene: TRBJ1-4
D gene: TRBD1
clone size: .
V gene: TRBV19
CDR3 protein: CASSIQIWRGRREKLFF
CDR3 DNA: TGTGCCAGTAGTATACAGATTTGGAGGGGGCGGAGGGAAAAACTGTTTTTT

J gene: TRBJ2-2
D gene: TRBD1
clone size: .
V gene: TRBV20-1
CDR3 protein: CSATDRGGTGELFF
CDR3 DNA: TGCAGTGCAACCGACAGGGGGGGGACCGGGGAGCTGTTTTTT

J gene: TRBJ2-7
D gene: TRBD1
clone size: large
V gene: TRBV4-1
CDR3 protein: CASSQTGQGSYEQYF
CDR3 DNA: TGCGCCAGCAGCCAAACCGGACAGGGCAGTTACGAGCAGTACTTC

J gene: TRBJ2-3
D gene: TRBD2
clone size: .
V gene: TRBV12-5
CDR3 protein: CASAISGGDGDTQYF
CDR3 DNA: TGTGCTAGTGCCATTAGCGGGGGGGATGGGGATACGCAGTATTTT

J gene: TRBJ2-7
D gene: .
clone size: .
V gene: TRBV13
CDR3 protein: CASAITGVGLSSYEQYF
CDR3 DNA: TGTGCCAGCGCTATAACGGGTGTAGGACTGAGTAGCTACGAGCAGTACTTC

J gene: TRBJ2-7
D gene: TRBD2
clone size: .
V gene: TRBV9
CDR3 protein: CASSVGPTSGGYERYF
CDR3 DNA: TGTGCCAGCAGCGTAGGCCCGACTAGCGGTGGCTACGAGCGGTACTTC

J gene: TRBJ2-4
D gene: .
clone size: .
V gene: TRBV11-2
CDR3 protein: CASSLEGLNIQYF
CDR3 DNA: TGTGCCAGCAGCTTAGAGGGTCTAAACATTCAGTACTTC

J gene: TRBJ2-7
D gene: TRBD1
clone size: .
V gene: TRBV29-1
CDR3 protein: CSVRTGYDYEQYF
CDR3 DNA: TGCAGCGTTAGGACAGGGTATGATTACGAGCAGTACTTC

J gene: TRBJ2-1
D gene: .
clone size: medium-sized
V gene: TRBV4-1
CDR3 protein: CASSQDTGTGSDNEQFF
CDR3 DNA: TGCGCCAGCAGCCAGGATACCGGGACCGGGTCCGACAATGAGCAGTTCTTC

J gene: TRBJ2-1
D gene: TRBD1
clone size: .
V gene: TRBV4-1
CDR3 protein: CASSQERTGVNEQLF
CDR3 DNA: TGCGCCAGCAGCCAAGAACGGACAGGGGTCAATGAGCAGCTCTTC